This T cell receptor beta chain derives from a study of cytomegalovirus exposure and HLA in healthy donors (dated by TCRdb to about 2017). Notes on the research overall: An earlier analysis of 587 of the donors reported 276 Gb of sequence data and 95 million to 140 million unique TCR beta sequences obtained from 180 million or so T cells. An early release that covered around 590 HLA-typed donors contained approximately 300 gigabases of sequencing data and tens of millions of unique TCR sequences. The genetic ancestry cluster associated with self-reported Caucasian donors included roughly 84% of the 398 genotyped donors. The aim of the study was to test whether cataloging public T cell receptors could identify signatures of past pathogen exposure. Using immunosequencing, the study profiled T cell repertoires from about 650 subjects and related those repertoires to cytomegalovirus serostatus. A separate validation cohort of approximately 130 different subjects was used in addition to the 666-subject first cohort. High-throughput TCR immunosequencing, statistical association of individual TCRs with disease status, and machine learning were combined to predict cytomegalovirus infection status. To study patterns of TCR occurrence, a later analysis re-analyzed previously published TCR beta repertoires from several hundred donors and added high-resolution HLA genotyping. Rather than drawing on any new phenotypic data, the later analysis identified candidate immune exposures from TCR beta sequences and the way those sequences occurred across donors. An earlier analysis of fewer than 700 of the donors applied high-throughput TCR beta sequencing to assess whether each TCR beta V gene segment acted as functional or pseudogenic. Donor age, sex, ethnicity and CMV serostatus were collected together with the repertoire data. In a later genetic analysis, genome-wide SNP genotypes for about 55% of the 666 donors were used, and that subset was treated as a discovery cohort. Every repertoire in the discovery cohort had been generated on one and the same sequencing platform. Both class I and class II loci were covered by HLA typing, at four-digit resolution. Typing coverage varied by locus: about 629-640 donors for A, B, C, DRB1 and DQB1; 500 to 550 for DQA1; more than 600 for DPA1; roughly 470 for DPB1. Because of strong linkage in the cohort, roughly five DR-DQ haplotypes were treated as single units for association and clustering. Among roughly 400 genotyped donors of the cohort, an average of roughly 240,000 unique TCR beta nucleotide sequences were sequenced per donor, around 18% of them non-productive.

Notes on this clone: Its antigen is still unknown. Qualities for individual bases were not recorded, and no much larger clone is one base off.

To prepare the library, the immunoSEQ multiplex PCR assay was applied. The multiplex PCR relied on a mix of 60 forward primers for TCR Vbeta segments and 13 reverse primers for TCR Jbeta segments. Amplification of the CDR3 region of rearranged TCR beta genes was performed with a multiplex PCR assay on genomic DNA. The Illumina HiSeq System was used to sequence the amplified TCR beta libraries as 87-base-pair reads. In the paper's pipeline: A later analysis counted tens of millions of unique TCR beta chains across the 640 or so repertoires, and 9.5 million to 11 million of these chains were shared by at least two donors. Raw reads were error-corrected and collapsed into unique sequences with a nearest-neighbor algorithm that merged closely related sequences to remove PCR and sequencing errors. Alignment of CDR3 sequences to IMGT reference sequences was used to assign V, D and J gene segments. For a sequence to be retained, a match of at least six nucleotides was required to both a V gene segment and a J gene segment. A rearrangement counted as productive if the CDR3 had no stop codons and remained in frame with V and J, and every other rearrangement counted as non-productive. Following IMGT convention, CDR3 was defined as the stretch from the second conserved V-encoded cysteine up to the conserved J-encoded phenylalanine. The earlier analysis of more than 450 of the donors excluded sequences that lacked an unambiguous match to a single V gene segment. An earlier analysis of approximately 590 of the donors called V segments functional above 56.7% productive rearrangements and segregating when the between-donor standard deviation exceeded 5%. A statistical classification framework was built for diagnosing cytomegalovirus status from the catalog of TCR beta chain sequences. In a later analysis, TCR nucleotide sequences were compared against IMGT/GENE-DB human TR gene sequences so that V and J genes could be assigned. In a later analysis, CDR3 sequences and most-parsimonious VDJ recombination scenarios were assigned using the TCRdist pipeline. In a later analysis, each TCR beta chain was defined by its CDR3 amino acid sequence together with its V-gene family, and reads lacking a unique V-gene family were excluded. As a way to deal with suspected cross-contamination and a sequencing artifact, a later analysis dropped 500 to 700 nucleotide sequences that were highly shared and had low generation probability. A later analysis calculated a clonal expansion index for each public chain from normalized within-repertoire ranks of inferred template counts. A later analysis computed generation probabilities with a VDJ recombination model fitted to out-of-frame rearrangements, and checked the results against IGoR. In a later analysis, TCR-TCR, TCR-HLA and TCR-CMV co-occurrence was scored with hypergeometric tests, and a repertoire-size bias correction was applied to TCR pairs. In a later analysis, false discovery rates were estimated by permuting HLA or CMV assignments 20 times. In a later analysis, co-occurring TCRs were grouped with DBSCAN, and TCRdist sequence similarity was added when clustering was performed within HLA-allele-positive subsets. Repertoires with fewer than 30,000 or more than 120,000 public chains, plus five repertoires with anomalous nucleotide sharing, were excluded from co-occurrence clustering. Drawn from immuneACCESS, this table holds only the in-frame rearrangements with V and J called that TCRdb kept. Clones are partly lost; checked studies trace under half to an unresolved V gene and leave the rest unexplained. Clone size and V and J calls were adopted from that table, with D and trimming inferred from the DNA. The sample table records some 98,000 clones; more than 70% of these occur just once. Clones ranked in the top ten supply roughly 8% of the sample.

For CDR1 and CDR2, the germline V gene lists MGHDK and SYGVNS. The CDR3 goes from the cysteine to the phenylalanine over 13 residues. Of the read, only the CDR3 DNA is kept; its 39 bases are in frame from base 1. V is shortened by 2 bases, J by 9 bases, and the region joining them spans 8 bases. General conclusions and limits of the study: Presence/absence analyses assumed roughly uniform sequencing depth across donors, an assumption that may not hold. A later analysis found that HLA-associated TCR beta chains were more clonally expanded and had lower generation probabilities than equally common non-associated chains. According to a later genetic analysis, donors in an Asian-associated ancestry cluster had fewer N-insertions in productive TCRs than the approximately 630-donor mean. Strong co-occurrence of HLA alleles, especially DR and DQ, made assigning TCR associations to individual alleles difficult. The authors suggested that the approach could potentially be generalized to other disease states and immunological phenotypes. The cohort was sequenced for TCR beta chains only, and without alpha or paired-chain data the features that could be detected were limited. In a later genetic analysis, a missense DCLRE1C variant was associated with V-gene and J-gene trimming of TCR beta chains, and the association was replicated in an independent cohort. Broadly in line with IMGT annotations, most TCR beta V segments showed up in productive rearrangements about 90% or about 30% of the time in an earlier analysis of several hundred of the donors. The only immune exposure information available for the cohort was CMV serostatus. In both the original and validation cohorts, the classifier was reported to diagnose cytomegalovirus status with high specificity and sensitivity. Because some donors lacked HLA typing at each locus, the association tests relied only on the typed subset. In a later analysis, the rate of TCR association differed among HLA loci, with DRB1 alleles having the most associated TCRs and HLA-C alleles having the fewest. Some IMGT-functional V segments, including TRBV6-2 and TRBV6-3, could not be distinguished by the 87-base-pair reads and were therefore excluded. The sequencing pipeline was judged likely to have produced a cluster of highly shared sequence variants as a technical artifact. Most TCR sequences were observed very rarely across donors, whereas some public TCRs were present in many individuals. Linkage disequilibrium might explain the correlated functional status among segregating V segments, but an unknown experimental factor could not be ruled out. A later analysis reported that several top co-occurrence clusters appeared linked to parvovirus B19, influenza, CMV and Epstein-Barr virus. A later analysis associated approximately 17,000 TCR beta sequences with specific HLA alleles at a false discovery rate of 0.05. In the study, some 160 TCR beta chains were listed as associated with cytomegalovirus. Because counts were too low, approximately 18 rarely observed V segments, including chromosome 9 orphons, were excluded from the earlier analysis of fewer than 650 of the donors. A further reported finding was that TCR beta sequences accurately predicted the HLA-A and HLA-B alleles for most subjects in the first cohort. A few of the identified cytomegalovirus-associated TCR beta chains were confirmed in vitro to be specific for cytomegalovirus antigens. A later analysis found that most CMV-associated TCR beta chains appeared HLA-restricted, with HLA associations seemingly driven largely by CMV exposure.

The cohort consisted of 650 to 850 healthy bone marrow donors. Cohort members were all nominally healthy when sampled, although unrecorded immune exposures were likely present. The donor tested CMV seronegative and was one of the 352 seronegative cohort members. A peripheral blood sample was collected from each donor, and TCR beta sequencing was performed on peripheral blood mononuclear cells. The Qiagen DNeasy Blood Extraction Kit was used to extract genomic DNA from the blood cell samples. Sequenced material: PBMCs. The chain is assembled from TRBV25-1 and TRBJ1-6; too little of a D gene remains to name it. The TCR originated in a female donor in good health and CMV-seronegative. In nucleotides, the sequence is TGTGCCAGCAGTGAAAAATCCAGTTCACCCCTCCACTTT. It codes for CASSEKSSSPLHF.